One and the same sample provided the 6 T cell receptor beta chains below, sequenced in a study of OX40 agonist ivuxolimab in advanced cancers. Sequencing was performed with immunoSEQ multiplex PCR; in TCRdb, only in-frame clones are kept and a portion is missing. The sample records 99,000 or so clones, about 96% being singletons. The sequencing used CD4+ or CD8+ T cells sorted from blood, collected in a trial of the OX40 agonist ivuxolimab. These receptors were obtained from an adult with an advanced solid tumor such as melanoma, head and neck, liver or kidney cancer.

The chain is built from TRBV5-6 and TRBJ1-2; D is undetermined. This CDR3 contains 14 residues. Germline V gene lookup returns CDR1 SGHDT and CDR2 YYEEEE. V dropped 3 bases and J dropped 4 bases, with 13 bases sitting between them. CDR3 in amino acids: CASSSGGILYGYTF. The CDR3 nucleotides are TGTGCCAGCAGCTCCGGAGGTATACTCTATGGCTACACCTTC.

The V gene is TRBV9, the J gene TRBJ2-7, with 8 bases lining up with TRBD1. This CDR3 comprises 12 residues. Trimming cost V 3 bases and J 6 bases; bases outside gene matches: 2. CDR1 and CDR2 from the germline V gene are SGDLS and YYNGEE. Here the CDR3 DNA reads TGTGCCAGCAGCGGACAGGGGACCGAGCAGTACTTC. Protein product: CASSGQGTEQYF. The variable domain in full, completed from reference TRBV9 and TRBJ2-7, reads DSGVTQTPKHLITATGQRVTLRCSPRSGDLSVYWYQQSLDQGLQFLIQYYNGEERAKGNILERFSAQQFPDLHSELNLSSLELGDSALYFCASSGQGTEQYFGPGTRLTVT.

The CDR3 loop is CASSLGRGSYEQYF. CDR3 DNA: TGTGCCAGCAGTCTCGGACGGGGCTCCTACGAGCAGTACTTC. The gene calls are TRBV27 and TRBJ2-7; a possible D gene is TRBD2 (5 bases). Trimming cost V 5 bases and J 0 bases, with 11 bases left between them. Germline CDR1 is MNHEY and CDR2 is SMNVEV (reference sequence). This CDR3 region has 14 residues.

The gene calls are TRBV5-1 and TRBJ2-7; possibly TRBD1 for D (6 bases). The V gene lost 3 bases and the J gene lost 8 bases, with 27 bases spanning the gap. The CDR3 has 17 amino acids. Germline values: CDR1 SGHRS, CDR2 YFSETQ. CDR3 DNA: TGCGCCAGCAGCTCTGGCCCGGACAGCGAAGAACCTACCAAGCAGTACTTC. Translating it yields CASSSGPDSEEPTKQYF.

This chain connects TRBV15 to TRBJ1-5, with a tentative D call TRBD1 (5 bases). V dropped 0 bases and J dropped 15 bases, with 15 bases sitting between them. This CDR3 comprises 13 residues. From germline, CDR1 is LNHNV and CDR2 YYDKDF (reference sequence). This chain's CDR3 is CATSRDGASPMHF. The CDR3 DNA follows: TGTGCCACCAGCAGAGATGGGGCATCCCCCATGCATTTT.

The CDR3 DNA sequence: TGTGCCAGCAGCTCAGGGTTCGCGGGAGGGAGGGCCTACAATGAGCAGTTCTTC. Its protein is CASSSGFAGGRAYNEQFF. The V gene is TRBV11-2, the J gene TRBJ2-1; TRBD2 matches 9 bases. Germline CDR1 and CDR2: SGHAT and FQNNGV. The trim removed 4 bases at V and 2 bases at J, leaving 12 bases unmatched. The CDR3 runs 18 residues.